Below, 21 T cell receptor beta chains from the same sample are listed, as sequenced in a study of cytomegalovirus exposure and HLA in healthy donors. The study ran its PCR with 60 Vbeta and 13 Jbeta primers. Profiled with immunoSEQ multiplex PCR; TCRdb holds only in-frame clones, not every one. The sample yields about 48,000 clones, of which the top ten take up 2.1%. The sequenced sample consisted of PBMCs. The origin of the receptors is a woman between 40 and 50 years old in good health and CMV-seronegative.

The V and J genes are TRBV27 and TRBJ2-1; tentatively, D is TRBD1 (5 bases). From germline, CDR1 is MNHEY and CDR2 SMNVEV (reference sequence). The CDR3 runs 12 residues. V lost 7 bases to trimming and J lost 10 bases, with 14 bases between them. The CDR3, as DNA: TGTGCCAGCACCTCGACAGTTTTGGAGCAGTTCTTC. It is translated as CASTSTVLEQFF.

V usage is TRBV2 and J usage is TRBJ1-1; 7 nucleotides agree with TRBD1. The CDR3 runs 13 residues. V lost 7 bases and J lost 8; bases outside the gene matches: 10. CDR1 is SNHLY and CDR2 is FYNNEI in the germline V gene. CDR3 loop: CASKRVGTVEAFF. CDR3 sequence (DNA): TGTGCCAGCAAACGCGTGGGGACAGTAGAAGCTTTCTTT.

The rearrangement uses TRBV5-1 and TRBJ1-2; the D gene is possibly TRBD1 (5 bases). From germline, CDR1 is SGHRS and CDR2 YFSETQ. The CDR3 extends over 15 amino acids. V was shortened by 4 bases and J by 4 bases, with 17 bases between the two germline ends. DNA of the CDR3: TGCGCCAGCAGCCGCGGGGGGGATGCTCTCTATGGCTACACCTTC. Protein product: CASSRGGDALYGYTF. Full variable domain (remainder filled in from reference TRBV5-1 and TRBJ1-2): KAGVTQTPRYLIKTRGQQVTLSCSPISGHRSVSWYQQTPGQGLQFLFEYFSETQRNKGNFPGRFSGRQFSNSRSEMNVSTLELGDSALYLCASSRGGDALYGYTFGSGTRLTVV.

The chain links TRBV5-1 to TRBJ1-5, with 7 positions matching TRBD1. The length of the CDR3 is 15 residues. The germline V gene encodes CDR1 SGHRS and CDR2 YFSETQ. After removal of 1 base from V and 6 bases from J, the junction contained 7 bases not matched to a gene. The CDR3 coding sequence is TGCGCCAGCAGCTTGTGGGCAGGGGGAAGTCAGCCCCAGCATTTT. Translated: CASSLWAGGSQPQHF.

The chain carries TRBV29-1 and TRBJ2-7; D is undetermined. Trimming pared 5 bases from V and 2 bases from J, leaving 10 bases between. The CDR3 covers 12 residues. CDR1 and CDR2 (germline): SQVTM, ANQGSEA. Written as DNA, the CDR3 is TGCAGCGTTTGTCCCTCTGCCTACGAGCAGTACTTC. This gives the protein CSVCPSAYEQYF.

This rearrangement joins TRBV5-1 to TRBJ2-1; D uncertain. The CDR3 length is 15 residues. V lost 10 bases and J lost 9, with 26 bases in between. The germline gives CDR1 SGHRS, CDR2 YFSETQ. CDR3 loop: CAGTLEIQTVTEQFF. CDR3 coding DNA: TGCGCCGGCACGCTGGAAATACAGACGGTCACTGAGCAGTTCTTC.

For the CDR3, the DNA is TGTGCCTGGAGTGTACAGGGTGTGACTGAAGCTTTCTTT. Protein: CAWSVQGVTEAFF. The rearrangement links TRBV30 to TRBJ1-1; tentatively, D is TRBD1 (6 bases). Germline V gene data show CDR1 as GTSNPN and CDR2 as SVGIG (reference sequence). The V and J ends lost 0 bases and 5 bases respectively, with 10 bases between them. CDR3 length equals 13 residues.

The rearrangement links TRBV7-9 to TRBJ2-3; the D is unclear. The germline V gene encodes CDR1 SEHNR and CDR2 FQNEAQ (reference sequence). V lost 6 bases and J 0 bases, leaving 13 bases between the germline ends. The CDR3 runs 15 residues. The CDR3 here is CASRPTSTSTDTQYF. DNA of the CDR3: TGTGCCAGCAGACCGACTTCAACTAGCACAGATACGCAGTATTTT.

This chain links TRBV7-8 with TRBJ2-7; D is possibly TRBD2 (6 bases). The CDR3 has 16 residues. Germline V CDR1 and CDR2: SGHVS, FQNEAQ. V was pared by 3 bases and J by 7 bases, with 22 bases between. CDR3 residues: CASSFPGLAEAREQYF. As DNA, the CDR3 is TGTGCCAGCAGCTTTCCGGGACTGGCCGAAGCGCGTGAGCAGTACTTC.

The rearrangement joins TRBV7-9 to TRBJ1-1; 8 positions match TRBD1. The germline V gene encodes CDR1 SEHNR and CDR2 FQNEAQ (reference sequence). V shed 5 bases and J 1 base; nucleotides not matched to a gene: 6. The CDR3 covers 15 residues. CDR3 bases: TGTGCCAGCAGCGCCAGACAGGGGCAGAACACTGAAGCTTTCTTT. Translated, it gives CASSARQGQNTEAFF.

The CDR3 nucleotides are TGCGCCAGCAGCTTTTCTGGTGAGGAGGGCTACACCTTC. It is translated as CASSFSGEEGYTF. The V call is TRBV5-1, the J call TRBJ1-2, with D hard to call. Germline V gene lookup returns CDR1 SGHRS and CDR2 YFSETQ. V gave up 2 bases and J gave up 8 bases, with 13 bases separating them. This CDR3 has 13 residues.

The chain couples TRBV6-5 to TRBJ1-2; unclear D gene. Trimming shortened V by 2 bases and J by 4 bases, and 11 bases separated the two germline ends. Germline V gene data show CDR1 as MNHEY and CDR2 as SVGAGI. CDR3 length equals 14 residues. The CDR3 loop reads CASSYTRDSYGYTF. In DNA, the CDR3 is TGTGCCAGCAGTTACACCCGGGATAGCTATGGCTACACCTTC.

V usage is TRBV18 and J usage is TRBJ1-1; maybe TRBD1 (5 bases). The CDR3 is 13 residues long. Germline CDR1 and CDR2: KGHSH and LQKENI. Trimming stripped 6 bases from V and 3 bases from J, with 11 bases between. The CDR3 DNA sequence: TGTGCCAGCTCGATTTGGGGGGACACTGAAGCTTTCTTT. Protein: CASSIWGDTEAFF.

As concerns this clone: Mismatch with germline at one junction end may stem from a read error. This CDR3 is also generated by other DNA sequences in the sample. J is TRBJ1-1 and V is TRBV6-5, with 7 nucleotides matching TRBD1. The CDR3 has 15 residues. Germline V gene lookup returns CDR1 MNHEY and CDR2 SVGAGI. CDR3 DNA: TGCGCCAGCAGTCTGGGACAGTTTATGAACACTGAAGCTTTCTTT. This gives the protein CASSLGQFMNTEAFF.

V and J are TRBV2 and TRBJ2-1; possible D gene TRBD2, 6 bases. V was trimmed by 6 bases and J by 10 bases, leaving 13 bases between them. The germline V gene has CDR1 SNHLY and CDR2 FYNNEI. The CDR3 spans 12 residues. This chain's CDR3 is CASRPGVREQFF. In DNA form, the CDR3 reads TGTGCCAGCAGGCCGGGGGTTCGGGAGCAGTTCTTC.

This chain connects TRBV9 to TRBJ2-3, with D possibly being TRBD2 (7 bases). The CDR3 runs 18 residues. Trimming took off 3 bases at V and 5 bases at J, with 25 bases between the two ends. Germline V gives CDR1 SGDLS, CDR2 YYNGEE. DNA for the CDR3: TGTGCCAGCAGCGGTTCGCCTATTGTGGGAGGGGGAGGAGATACGCAGTATTTT. Residues: CASSGSPIVGGGGDTQYF. The full variable domain, its missing parts supplied by reference TRBV9 and TRBJ2-3, is DSGVTQTPKHLITATGQRVTLRCSPRSGDLSVYWYQQSLDQGLQFLIQYYNGEERAKGNILERFSAQQFPDLHSELNLSSLELGDSALYFCASSGSPIVGGGGDTQYFGPGTRLTVL.

This chain uses TRBV29-1 with TRBJ1-4; TRBD1 agrees at 8 bases. This CDR3 is 17 amino acids long. Germline values: CDR1 SQVTM, CDR2 ANQGSEA. V shed 7 bases, J shed 10 bases, and the junction held 23 bases outside the gene matches. CDR3: CSAQAGGAEVVVGKLFF. The DNA of the CDR3 is TGCAGCGCTCAGGCAGGGGGCGCAGAAGTTGTCGTGGGAAAACTGTTTTTT.

The chain combines TRBV7-9 with TRBJ1-1, with a tentative D call TRBD1 (5 bases). The CDR3 is 14 amino acids. Trimming pared 1 base from V and 4 bases from J, leaving 10 bases between. Germline V gene sequence: CDR1 SEHNR, CDR2 FQNEAQ (reference sequence). This CDR3 reads CASSLVAGPTEAFF. The CDR3 DNA sequence: TGTGCCAGCAGCTTAGTTGCAGGGCCCACTGAAGCTTTCTTT.

V gene TRBV5-1 combines with J gene TRBJ1-6; no definite D call. The CDR3 covers 14 residues. V lost 2 bases to trimming and J lost 5 bases, with 8 bases between them. Germline V gene lookup returns CDR1 SGHRS and CDR2 YFSETQ. The CDR3 sequence: CASSFWEDNSPLHF. CDR3 DNA sequence: TGCGCCAGCAGCTTCTGGGAGGATAATTCACCCCTCCACTTT.

This chain links TRBV5-1 with TRBJ1-1, with 8 bases aligning to TRBD1. V trimming: 4 bases; J trimming: 4 bases; junction bases outside the gene matches: 6. Germline V gene data show CDR1 as SGHRS and CDR2 as YFSETQ. This CDR3 is built from 14 residues. This CDR3 is CASSAQGAGTEAFF. The CDR3 nucleotides are TGCGCCAGCAGCGCTCAGGGGGCCGGCACTGAAGCTTTCTTT.

The J gene is TRBJ1-4, the V gene TRBV6-6; 9 bases are a match to TRBD1. Germline V CDR1 and CDR2: MNHNY, SVGAGI (reference sequence). The J segment lost 0 bases and the V segment lost 6 bases, leaving 2 bases of the junction unmatched. This CDR3 comprises 15 residues. CDR3 in amino acids: CASRQGASTNEKLFF. CDR3 DNA sequence: TGTGCCAGCAGACAGGGGGCCTCAACTAATGAAAAACTGTTTTTT.